These 18 T cell receptor beta chains share one sample of origin, sequenced in a study of T cells in women clearing cervical HPV infection. The protocol was immunoSEQ multiplex PCR, while the TCRdb copy is restricted to in-frame clones and leaves out a portion. The table counts tens of thousands of clones; around 1.3% lies in the top ten. Input material: blood buffy coat. These receptors were taken from a woman between 18 and 70 years old with a cervical HPV16 infection that either progressed to CIN3+ or cleared (not recorded which).

About this clone itself: Coverage ceases 3 residues before the CDR3 finishes, and the germline J gene fills in the end. The chain is built from TRBV23-1 and TRBJ2-3, with 9 bases aligning to TRBD2. TRBV23-1 is identified as an open reading frame with a role that is uncertain. Trimming removed 3 bases from V and 2 bases from J; junction bases left unmatched: 12. The CDR3 is 18 residues long. CDR3 DNA (partial): TGCGCCAGCAGTCACCACGTTTACGTAGCGGGAGCCACAGATACG. It is translated as CASSHHVYVAGATDT. The CDR3 in its entirety is CASSHHVYVAGATDTQYF.

On this clone itself: With the read ending 3 residues before the CDR3 end, the germline J gene is used to fill in that end. This chain joins TRBV6-1 and TRBJ2-1; D is perhaps TRBD2 (6 bases). The germline gives CDR1 MNHNS, CDR2 SASEGT. The CDR3 covers 14 residues. Trimming stripped 4 bases from V and 1 base from J, with 8 bases between. Partial CDR3 DNA: TGTGCCAGCAGTGGCGGGACTTCCTACAATGAG. The encoded protein is CASSGGTSYNE. In full, the CDR3 reads CASSGGTSYNEQFF.

In regard to this clone: With the read ending 3 residues before the CDR3 end, the germline J gene is used to fill in that end. This sequence joins TRBV20-1 and TRBJ1-1; 7 nucleotides match TRBD1. This CDR3 comprises 13 residues. The germline V gene has CDR1 DFQATT and CDR2 SNEGSKA (reference sequence). V trimming: 3 bases; J trimming: 5 bases; junction bases outside the gene matches: 6. The sequenced CDR3 bases are TGCAGTGCTAGTACAGGGGCTTCGACTGAA. It translates to CSASTGASTE. The complete CDR3 protein is CSASTGASTEAFF.

A note on this clone: Read data end 3 residues before the CDR3 end; the end is taken from the germline J gene. The genes are TRBV12-5 and TRBJ2-5; 8 positions match TRBD2. J was trimmed by 2 bases and V by 1 base; bases with no gene match: 3. The germline gives CDR1 LGHNT, CDR2 FRNRAP. This CDR3 has 15 amino acids. The CDR3 spells CASGLGRGGQETQYF. CDR3 DNA (partial): TGTGCTAGTGGTTTGGGACGGGGGGGGCAAGAGACC. The full variable domain, in which reference TRBV12-5 and TRBJ2-5 provide the parts outside the CDR3, is DARVTQTPRHKVTEMGQEVTMRCQPILGHNTVFWYRQTMMQGLELLAYFRNRAPLDDSGMPKDRFSAEMPDATLATLKIQPSEPRDSAVYFCASGLGRGGQETQYFGPGTRLLVL.

As to this clone: The observed sequence ends 3 residues before the CDR3 terminus, with the missing tail filled in from the germline J gene. This sequence joins TRBV2 and TRBJ2-2, with D perhaps matching TRBD1 (6 bases). This CDR3 is 12 amino acids long. V was cut by 7 bases and J by 3 bases, with 6 bases left in between. Germline V CDR1 and CDR2: SNHLY, FYNNEI. The DNA read from the CDR3 is TGTGCCAGCACAGGGGACACCGGGGAG. It translates to CASTGDTGE. From start to end, the CDR3 is CASTGDTGELFF.

With regard to this clone: The CDR3 end falls 3 residues outside the read, so it is completed with the germline J gene. V is TRBV5-1 and J is TRBJ1-5, with D perhaps matching TRBD1 (5 bases). CDR3 length: 14 amino acids. Between the trimmed V and J ends, which lost 2 bases and 8 bases, there was a span of 14 bases. Looked up from germline, CDR1 is SGHRS and CDR2 is YFSETQ. CDR3 DNA (partial): TGCGCCAGCAGCTTTGGACCGCAGGACAAGCCC. This codes for CASSFGPQDKP. The whole CDR3 reads CASSFGPQDKPQHF.

Remarks on this clone: The read comes to an end 3 residues before the CDR3 does, leaving the germline J gene to fill in the end. The chain recombines TRBV6-2 or TRBV6-3 with TRBJ2-7; no reliable D call. The CDR3 is made up of 15 amino acids. Germline CDR1 reads MNHEY; CDR2 reads SVGEGT. V shed 10 bases and J shed 0 bases, with 19 bases lying between them. The covered CDR3 bases are TGTGCCAACAGCCCTAGGCGGCCCTTCTCCTACGAG. Translated, it gives CANSPRRPFSYE. The CDR3 in full is CANSPRRPFSYEQYF.

A remark on this clone: Read coverage stops 3 residues before the CDR3 terminus; the germline J gene supplies the remainder. The chain uses TRBV19 and TRBJ2-2; 7 nucleotides agree with TRBD1. The CDR3 is made up of 15 amino acids. Germline values: CDR1 LNHDA, CDR2 SQIVND (reference sequence). The CDR3 loop is CASSISVRDSEKLFF. CDR3 bases read: TGTGCCAGTAGTATAAGCGTCCGGGACAGTGAAAAG.

Note on this clone: The CDR3 is cut off 3 residues early in the read; its end comes from the germline J gene. The genes are TRBV18 and TRBJ2-3, with 12 bases aligning to TRBD2. This CDR3 is built from 15 residues. With V trimmed by 2 bases and J by 5 bases, 2 bases remained unmatched. CDR1 is KGHSH, CDR2 LQKENI, per germline. The CDR3 is CASSPTSGRRDTQYF. The covered CDR3 bases are TGTGCCAGCTCACCAACTAGCGGGAGGAGAGATACG.

Partial CDR3 DNA: TGTGCCAGTAGTATGGTTTTAGCGGGAGGTCCGGGCGGTGAG. It codes for CASSMVLAGGPGGE. From start to end, the CDR3 is CASSMVLAGGPGGEQFF. The gene calls are TRBV19 and TRBJ2-1, with 10 nucleotides matching TRBD2. The CDR3 end falls 3 residues outside the read, so it is completed with the germline J gene. This CDR3 is 17 amino acids long. Germline CDR1 and CDR2: LNHDA and SQIVND (reference sequence). Trimming took 3 bases from V and 9 from J; bases not matched to a gene: 14.

CDR3 bases read: TGCGCCAGCAGCTTGGGGGGACAGGGTGTGTACAATGAG. Its translation: CASSLGGQGVYNE. The entire CDR3 is CASSLGGQGVYNEQFF. The chain carries TRBV5-1 and TRBJ2-1, with TRBD1 matching over 9 bases. Read sequence stops 3 residues before the CDR3 end, and the germline J gene provides the missing end. The CDR3 has 16 amino acids. Trimming cost V 0 bases and J 4 bases; bases outside gene matches: 5. Germline V CDR1 and CDR2: SGHRS, YFSETQ. The variable domain in full, completed from reference TRBV5-1 and TRBJ2-1, reads KAGVTQTPRYLIKTRGQQVTLSCSPISGHRSVSWYQQTPGQGLQFLFEYFSETQRNKGNFPGRFSGRQFSNSRSEMNVSTLELGDSALYLCASSLGGQGVYNEQFFGPGTRLTVL.

With regard to this clone: The sequenced fragment ends 3 residues before the CDR3 boundary, so the rest is inferred from the germline J gene. V and J are TRBV19 and TRBJ2-2; 14 bases are a match to TRBD2. Germline CDR1 and CDR2: LNHDA and SQIVND (reference sequence). J was trimmed by 3 bases and V by 5 bases; bases with no gene match: 11. CDR3 length equals 19 residues. This CDR3 reads CASSFRSTSGRAYTGELFF. The sequenced CDR3 bases are TGTGCCAGTAGTTTCCGATCGACTAGCGGGAGGGCCTACACCGGGGAG.

Concerning this clone: Sequencing ends 3 residues short of the CDR3 end; the germline J gene provides the rest. The V gene is TRBV30, the J gene TRBJ2-7, with TRBD1 matching 7 bases. The junction had 13 bases not matched to a gene; V was cut back by 8 bases and J by 6 bases. The germline V gene encodes CDR1 GTSNPN and CDR2 SVGIG (reference sequence). The CDR3 spans 13 residues. The sequenced CDR3 bases are TGTGCCCACGGGACAGTGAGGAATCGCGAG. This codes for CAHGTVRNRE. The whole CDR3 region reads CAHGTVRNREQYF. Variable domain in full (rest from reference TRBV30 and TRBJ2-7): SQTIHQWPATLVQPVGSPLSLECTVEGTSNPNLYWYRQAAGRGLQLLFYSVGIGQISSEVPQNLSASRPQDRQFILSSKKLLLSDSGFYLCAHGTVRNREQYFGPGTRLTVT.

Of note for this clone: With the read ending 3 residues before the CDR3 end, the germline J gene is used to fill in that end. V is TRBV7-3 and J is TRBJ2-6; no clear D. The CDR3 contains 15 residues. Trimming removed 3 bases at V and 0 bases at J, with 6 bases between. Germline-derived CDR1 and CDR2 are SGHTA and FQGTGA. The CDR3: CASSFGFSGANVLTF. The covered CDR3 bases are TGTGCCAGCAGCTTCGGGTTCTCTGGGGCCAACGTC.

On this clone itself: The read terminates 3 residues before the CDR3 end, so the remaining end is supplied by the germline J gene. The V gene is TRBV6-1, the J gene TRBJ1-1; tentative D call: TRBD1 (5 bases). The CDR3 spans 13 residues. V lost 3 bases to trimming and J lost 4 bases, with 9 bases between them. Germline V gene sequence: CDR1 MNHNS, CDR2 SASEGT. CDR3 DNA, as far as it was read: TGTGCCAGCAGTGAGAGGGGTCCCACTGAA. This encodes CASSERGPTE. In full, the CDR3 reads CASSERGPTEAFF.

A remark on this clone: From the germline J gene comes the end of the CDR3, since the read stops 3 residues before it. The chain recombines TRBV19 with TRBJ1-2; D possibly corresponds to TRBD1 (5 bases). Germline loops: CDR1 LNHDA, CDR2 SQIVND (reference sequence). There are 13 residues in the CDR3. The V end lost 5 bases, the J end lost 4 bases, and 11 bases lay between the germline ends. The chain's CDR3 is CASSLREFYGYTF. CDR3 DNA (partial): TGTGCCAGTAGTCTCAGGGAGTTCTATGGC.

Worth noting for this clone: At one of its ends the junction is not consistent with the germline gene, which may arise from a read error. Sequencing ends 3 residues short of the CDR3 end; the germline J gene provides the rest. The genes are TRBV7-6 and TRBJ1-3; tentatively, D is TRBD1 (5 bases). Germline CDR1 and CDR2: SGHVS and FNYEAQ. The CDR3 consists of 17 residues. The CDR3: CASTLSGGALGGNTIYF. The part of the CDR3 DNA that was read is TGTGCCAGCACCTTATCGGGTGGGGCATTGGGAGGAAACACC.

Comment on this clone: The CDR3 extends 3 residues past the end of the read, so its final part is completed from the germline J gene. J is TRBJ2-7 and V is TRBV19; 7 nucleotides match TRBD1. The CDR3 runs 15 residues. The ends lost 10 bases at V and 3 bases at J; junction bases unmatched: 15. The germline CDR1 and CDR2 sequences are LNHDA and SQIVND (reference sequence). The CDR3: CATLITGDRLYEQYF. The CDR3 DNA, read in part, is TGTGCCACCCTCATTACAGGGGACCGCCTCTACGAG. Full variable domain (outside the CDR3, taken from reference TRBV19 and TRBJ2-7): DGGITQSPKYLFRKEGQNVTLSCEQNLNHDAMYWYRQDPGQGLRLIYYSQIVNDFQKGDIAEGYSVSREKKESFPLTVTSAQKNPTAFYLCATLITGDRLYEQYFGPGTRLTVT.